This paragraph reports one T cell receptor beta chain. The sample originates from a study of blood T cell repertoires in COVID-19. Study information: Sites across the United States, Italy and Spain contributed samples from acute and convalescent COVID-19. PBMCs, B-cell-depleted T cells, or T cells were the source of the cDNA or gDNA that made up the material.

Some clones are missing from TCRdb's copy, which holds only in-frame ones; the method was immunoSEQ multiplex PCR. The profile shows approximately 58,000 clones, 90% of them singletons. The CDR3 consists of 12 residues. V was shortened by 1 base and J by 3 bases, with 6 bases between the two germline ends. Germline V lookup: CDR1 SQVTM, CDR2 ANQGSEA. Sequences were obtained from peripheral blood. The receptor was isolated from a human donor in a cohort sampled during active COVID-19. The genes are TRBV29-1 and TRBJ1-1; D is possibly TRBD1 (6 bases). The CDR3 loop is CSVEAGDTEAFF. As DNA, the CDR3 is TGCAGCGTTGAAGCAGGGGACACTGAAGCTTTCTTT.